This T cell receptor (beta chain) emerged from a study of cytotoxic CD8 clonotypes in ibrutinib-treated CLL listed by TCRdb under 2021. Concerning the study at large: The cohort was composed of some twelve relapsed/refractory and fewer than 16 treatment-naive patients; IGHV unmutated status was identified in around 17 patients. Partial responses were observed in about 24 patients and complete responses in 2; after a median follow-up of 68 months, remission was maintained in around 14 patients and progression was observed in roughly 12. Response samples were obtained after a median of around 11 months of treatment, with a range of roughly 6 to 40 months. On average, each sample yielded 255,043 productive templates and roughly 95,000 productive rearrangements. Of the 70 to 90 people in the trial, about two dozen had longitudinal samples available. Cryopreserved peripheral blood mononuclear cells were collected before treatment, at response, and at either disease progression or sustained remission. All remission and progressive disease samples were collected while patients were still receiving ibrutinib.

The time point label on this specimen signifies: about a year on ibrutinib. For TCR beta library preparation, around 2 micrograms of genomic DNA were isolated from cryopreserved PBMCs. Longitudinal blood samples from CLL patients on ibrutinib monotherapy underwent high-throughput TCR beta sequencing. The patients took part in an open-label, single-center phase 2 trial of ibrutinib monotherapy. CDR3 length: 14 amino acids, cysteine to phenylalanine. CDR3 DNA only is kept here, 42 bases in frame from base 1. CDR1 and CDR2 (SGHVS, FQNEAQ) derive from the germline V gene. V and J lose 4 bases and 0 bases, and a span of 9 bases separates them. On a MiSeq, deep resolution sequencing aimed for a depth between 1 in 1 million and 1 in 200,000 T cells, with each clonotype covered around 9.2x on average. The immunoSEQ hsTCRB Kit was used to generate TCR beta libraries. The authors processed their data as follows. ImmunoSEQ Data Assistant and ImmunoSEQ Analyzer were used for data analysis, and V, D and J genes were assigned according to IMGT definitions. Clonality, which ranges from 0 to 1, was calculated by subtracting the normalized Shannon entropy of productive rearrangement frequencies from one. Only overrepresented clonotypes making up at least 0.05% of the repertoire of each patient were included in the public clonotype analysis. Repertoires from more than ten age-matched healthy donors in immuneACCESS were used as clonality controls. TCRdb took this table from immuneACCESS and kept in-frame rearrangements with V and J called. Such tables lack part of the clones; where checked against another copy, unresolved V genes explain under half of the gap, and the rest is unexplained. V, J and clone size derive from that table, while D and trimming were established from the DNA sequence. The sample data list roughly 200,000 clones, and 65% to 80% of these were observed just once. Of the sample, about 6.2% falls within the top ten clones.

The investigation overall reported the following: At baseline, clonality was higher than in age-matched healthy donors and showed a strong correlation with circulating CD8+ T-cell counts. Public clonotypes were rare and either shrank or stayed stable during treatment, and the rise in clonality at ibrutinib response reflected expansion of private clonotypes. Sustained-remission and progressing patients did not have matched sampling times, and lymph node repertoires were not examined. Clonality increased at ibrutinib response, stayed stable in sustained remission, and fell back toward baseline at progression.

To note about this clone: Which antigen it targets is not known. No much larger clone is present one base from it, and per-base qualities are unavailable.

The V gene is TRBV7-8 and the J gene is TRBJ1-1; too little of a D gene remains to name it. The source was PBMCs, collected after 12 months of ibrutinib treatment. This sequence originates from a human donor with chronic lymphocytic leukemia. This receptor has the CDR3 CASSSPDLNTEAFF. The base sequence is TGTGCCAGCAGCTCCCCGGACTTGAACACTGAAGCTTTCTTT.